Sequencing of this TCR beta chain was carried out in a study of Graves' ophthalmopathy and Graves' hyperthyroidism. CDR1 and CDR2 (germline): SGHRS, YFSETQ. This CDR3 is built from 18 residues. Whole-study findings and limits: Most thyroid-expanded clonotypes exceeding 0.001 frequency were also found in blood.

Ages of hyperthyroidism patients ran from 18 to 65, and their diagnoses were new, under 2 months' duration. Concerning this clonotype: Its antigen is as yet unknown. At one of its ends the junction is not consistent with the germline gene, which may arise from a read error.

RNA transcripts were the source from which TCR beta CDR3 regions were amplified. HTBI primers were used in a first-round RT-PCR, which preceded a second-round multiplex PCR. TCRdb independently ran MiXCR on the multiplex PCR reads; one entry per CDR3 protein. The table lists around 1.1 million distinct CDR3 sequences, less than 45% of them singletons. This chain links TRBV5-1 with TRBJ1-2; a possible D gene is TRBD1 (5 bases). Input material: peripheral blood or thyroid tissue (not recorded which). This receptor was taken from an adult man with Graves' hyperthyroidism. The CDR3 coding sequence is TGTGCCAGCAGCTTAGGTCCCAGGGTTCGAAGAGCTAACTATGGCTACACCTTC. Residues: CASSLGPRVRRANYGYTF.